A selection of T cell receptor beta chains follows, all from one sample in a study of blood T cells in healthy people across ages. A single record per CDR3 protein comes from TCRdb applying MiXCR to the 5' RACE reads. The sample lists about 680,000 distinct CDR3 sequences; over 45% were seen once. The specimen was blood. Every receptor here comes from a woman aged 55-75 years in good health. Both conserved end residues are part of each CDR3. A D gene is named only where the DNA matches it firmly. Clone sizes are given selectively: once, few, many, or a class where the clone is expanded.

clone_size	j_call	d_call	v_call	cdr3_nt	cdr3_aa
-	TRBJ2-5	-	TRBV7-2	TGTGCCAGCAGCTTGGGGGCACCCTCCCTTGGGGGAGCCCAGTACTTC	CASSLGAPSLGGAQYF
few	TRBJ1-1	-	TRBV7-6	TGTGCCAGCAGCTTAACAGGGATCACTGAAGCTTTCTTT	CASSLTGITEAFF
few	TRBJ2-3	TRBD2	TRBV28	TGTGCCAGCAGTTTAACTAGCGAGAGCACAGATACGCAGTATTTT	CASSLTSESTDTQYF
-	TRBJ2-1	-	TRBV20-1	TGCAGTGCTCCTGTCGTATACAATGAGCAGTTCTTC	CSAPVVYNEQFF
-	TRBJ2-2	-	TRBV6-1	TGTGCCAGCAGTGGTTTCAGCGGGGAGCTGTTTTTT	CASSGFSGELFF
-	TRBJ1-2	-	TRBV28	TGTGCCAGCAGTTTATGGATCGCGTCCGCAGGAGGGGGTCAGGACTATGGCTACACCTTC	CASSLWIASAGGGQDYGYTF
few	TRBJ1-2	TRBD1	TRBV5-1	TGCGCCAGCAGCTGGACAGGGACGACGGGCTACACCTTC	CASSWTGTTGYTF
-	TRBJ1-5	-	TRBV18	TGTGCCAGCTCACCGGGAAGGAGGGGGGGCGCCGAGAGCAATCAGCCCCAGCATTTT	CASSPGRRGGAESNQPQHF
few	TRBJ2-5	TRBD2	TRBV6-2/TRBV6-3	TGTGCCAGCAGTTACGTGGCGGGAGGGCCTAAGAGAGGTGAGCAGTACTTC	CASSYVAGGPKRGEQYF
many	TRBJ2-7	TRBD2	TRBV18	TGTGCCAGCTCACCTCTTAAGGAGGAGCGGGAGGGCTCCTACGAGCAGTACTTC	CASSPLKEEREGSYEQYF
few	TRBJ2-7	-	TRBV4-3	TGCGCCAGCAGCCAAGATTGGCAGGGAGACTACGAGCAGTACTTC	CASSQDWQGDYEQYF
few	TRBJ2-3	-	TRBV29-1	TGCAGCGTTCTCGGGATGGGGGATACGCAGTATTTT	CSVLGMGDTQYF
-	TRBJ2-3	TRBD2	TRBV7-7	TGTGCTAGCAGCGGGGACCTCACAGATACGCAGTATTTT	CASSGDLTDTQYF
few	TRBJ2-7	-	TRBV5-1	TGCGCCAGCAGCTCGACAGAAAGCTCCTACGAGCAGTACTTC	CASSSTESSYEQYF
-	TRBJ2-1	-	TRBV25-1	TGTGCCAGCAGTGGTCTAGCTTACAATGAGCAGTTCTTC	CASSGLAYNEQFF
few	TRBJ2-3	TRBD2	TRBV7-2	TGTGCCAGCAGCCGAAGGACTAGCGGTCAAGATACGCAGTATTTT	CASSRRTSGQDTQYF
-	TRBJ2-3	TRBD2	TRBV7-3	TGTGCCAGCAGCTTGATAGCGGGAGCGACAGATACGCAGTATTTT	CASSLIAGATDTQYF
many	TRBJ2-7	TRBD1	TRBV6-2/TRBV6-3	TGTGCCAGCCGGGACAGAGACTACGAGCAGTACTTC	CASRDRDYEQYF
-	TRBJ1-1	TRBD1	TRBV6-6	TGTGCCAGCACTGTACAGGGGAGTGAAGCTTTCTTT	CASTVQGSEAFF
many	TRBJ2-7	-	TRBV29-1	TGCAGCGTTGAAGATCTACCCGGGGAGCAGTACTTC	CSVEDLPGEQYF
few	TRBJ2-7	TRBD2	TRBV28	TGTGCCAGCAGGGCAGCGGGAGGGCCCTCCTACGAGCAGTACTTC	CASRAAGGPSYEQYF
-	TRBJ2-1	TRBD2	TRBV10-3	TGTGCCATCAGTGGGGGACTAGCTGTCTACAATGAGCAGTTCTTC	CAISGGLAVYNEQFF
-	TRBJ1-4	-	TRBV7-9	TGTGCCAGCAGCTCACGGGCCCTGGGGGAAAAACTGTTTTTT	CASSSRALGEKLFF
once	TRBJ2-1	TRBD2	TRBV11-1	TGTGCCAGCAGCTTTTCGCTATATCAGGGGCGCAACAAGTCGTCTAGCGGGAGTGGTGAGCAGTTCTTC	CASSFSLYQGRNKSSSGSGEQFF
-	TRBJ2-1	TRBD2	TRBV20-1	TGCAGTGCCGCGTGGCTAGCGGGCAATGAGCAGTTCTTC	CSAAWLAGNEQFF
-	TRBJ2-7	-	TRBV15	TGTGCCACCAGCAGGACTATTACCTACGAGCAGTACTTC	CATSRTITYEQYF
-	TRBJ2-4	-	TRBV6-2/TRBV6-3	TGTGCCAGCCGAGCAACCGCGTCCGCCAAAAACATTCAGTACTTC	CASRATASAKNIQYF
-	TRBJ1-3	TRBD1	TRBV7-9	TGTGCCAGCAGCTTGGGACAGGGGAACTCTGGAAACACCATATATTTT	CASSLGQGNSGNTIYF
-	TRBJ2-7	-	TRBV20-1	TGCAGTGCTAGAGAGGTCGGGGAGTCCTACGAGCAGTACTTC	CSAREVGESYEQYF
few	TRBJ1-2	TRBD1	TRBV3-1	TGTGCCAGCAGCCAAATTGACAGGGCTTATGGCTACACCTTC	CASSQIDRAYGYTF
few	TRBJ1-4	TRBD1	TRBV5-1	TGCGCCAGCAGCTCGGACAGGGGGGATTCAACTAATGAAAAACTGTTTTTT	CASSSDRGDSTNEKLFF
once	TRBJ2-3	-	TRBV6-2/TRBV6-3	TGTGCCAGCAGAGGACTCGAGTGGTATACGCAGTATTTT	CASRGLEWYTQYF
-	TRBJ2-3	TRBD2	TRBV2	TGTGCCAGCAGATTATTAGGCGGGGGAGGCACAGGTACGCAGTATTTT	CASRLLGGGGTGTQYF
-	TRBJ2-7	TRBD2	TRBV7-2	TGTGCCAGCAGCCCCCGGAAAGGGCGGGAGGGCGCCTACGAGCAGTACTTC	CASSPRKGREGAYEQYF
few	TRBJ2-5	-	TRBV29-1	TGCAGCGTTGAAGATCGAAGACAAGCAGAGACCCAGTACTTC	CSVEDRRQAETQYF
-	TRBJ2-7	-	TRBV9	TGTGCCAGCAGCGCCACCCGCGGGGGCACCTCCTACGAGCAGTACTTC	CASSATRGGTSYEQYF
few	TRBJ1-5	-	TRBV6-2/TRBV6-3	TGTGCCAGCAGTTACACTACCCCCGGAGGTGATCAGCCCCAGCATTTT	CASSYTTPGGDQPQHF
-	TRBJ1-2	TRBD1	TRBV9	TGTGCCAGCAGCGCGGACCTAGGACAGGGGAAGGGCTACACCTTC	CASSADLGQGKGYTF
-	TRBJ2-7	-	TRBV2	TGTGCCAGCAGTCTGGGTCCGCTCAACCACGAGCAGTACTTC	CASSLGPLNHEQYF
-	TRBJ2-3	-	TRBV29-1	TGCAGCGTTGAGGCGTCAGGTCTCACAGATACGCAGTATTTT	CSVEASGLTDTQYF
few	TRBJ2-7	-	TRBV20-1	TGCAGTGCTAGAGATCCCCAATACGAGCAGTACTTC	CSARDPQYEQYF